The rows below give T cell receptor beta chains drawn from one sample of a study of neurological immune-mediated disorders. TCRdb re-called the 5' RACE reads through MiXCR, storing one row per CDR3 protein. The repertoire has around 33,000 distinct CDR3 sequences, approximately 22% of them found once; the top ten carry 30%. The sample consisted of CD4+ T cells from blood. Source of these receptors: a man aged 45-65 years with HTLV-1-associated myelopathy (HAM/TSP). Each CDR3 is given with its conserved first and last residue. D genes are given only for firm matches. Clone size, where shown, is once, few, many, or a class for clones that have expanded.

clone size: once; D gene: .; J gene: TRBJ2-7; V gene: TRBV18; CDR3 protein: CASSPLQEGYEQYF; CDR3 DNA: TGTGCCAGCTCACCTCTCCAGGAGGGCTACGAGCAGTACTTC
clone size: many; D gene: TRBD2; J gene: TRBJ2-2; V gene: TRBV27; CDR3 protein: CASRGSGRRTGELFF; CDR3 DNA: TGTGCCAGCCGCGGGAGCGGGAGGCGAACCGGGGAGCTGTTTTTT
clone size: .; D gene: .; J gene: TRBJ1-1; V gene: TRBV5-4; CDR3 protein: CASSLESQGLNTEAFF; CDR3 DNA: TGTGCCAGCAGCTTGGAGTCCCAGGGCTTGAACACTGAAGCTTTCTTT
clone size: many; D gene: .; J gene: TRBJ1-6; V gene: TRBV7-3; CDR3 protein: CASSSTPSYNSPLHF; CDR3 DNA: TGTGCCAGCAGCTCAACACCTTCATATAATTCACCCCTCCACTTT
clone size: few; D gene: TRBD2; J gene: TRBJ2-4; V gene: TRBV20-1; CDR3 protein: CSASPGGENIQYF; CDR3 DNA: TGCAGTGCTAGCCCCGGGGGGGAAAACATTCAGTACTTC
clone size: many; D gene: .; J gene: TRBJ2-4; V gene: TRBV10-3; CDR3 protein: CAISESEQTNIQYF; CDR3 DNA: TGTGCCATCAGTGAGTCGGAGCAGACAAACATTCAGTACTTC
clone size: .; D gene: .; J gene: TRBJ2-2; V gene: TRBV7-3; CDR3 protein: CASSGQPTGELFF; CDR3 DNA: TGTGCCAGCAGCGGACAGCCTACCGGGGAGCTGTTTTTT
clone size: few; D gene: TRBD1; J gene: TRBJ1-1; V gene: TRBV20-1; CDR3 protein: CSAPDRVSTEAFF; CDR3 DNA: TGCAGTGCCCCGGACAGGGTTTCCACTGAAGCTTTCTTT
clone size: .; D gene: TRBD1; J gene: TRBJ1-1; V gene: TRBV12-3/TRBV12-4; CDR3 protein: CASTNIYRGRVEAFF; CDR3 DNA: TGTGCCAGCACCAATATCTACAGGGGGCGAGTTGAAGCTTTCTTT
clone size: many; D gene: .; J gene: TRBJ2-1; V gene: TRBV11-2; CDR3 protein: CASSLVSGTYNEQFF; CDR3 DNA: TGTGCCAGCAGCTTAGTTTCAGGGACCTACAATGAGCAGTTCTTC
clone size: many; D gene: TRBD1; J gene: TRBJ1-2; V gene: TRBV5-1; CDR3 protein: CASSLQGIQYGYTF; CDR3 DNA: TGCGCCAGCAGCTTACAGGGGATACAGTATGGCTACACCTTC
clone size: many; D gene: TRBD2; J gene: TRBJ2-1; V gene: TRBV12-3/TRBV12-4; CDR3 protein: CASRLGASGSSEQFF; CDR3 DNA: TGTGCCAGCAGATTAGGGGCTAGCGGGAGTAGTGAGCAGTTCTTC
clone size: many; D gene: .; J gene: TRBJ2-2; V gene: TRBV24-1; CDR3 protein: CATSGPGFGELFF; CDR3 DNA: TGTGCCACCAGTGGTCCAGGGTTCGGGGAGCTGTTTTTT
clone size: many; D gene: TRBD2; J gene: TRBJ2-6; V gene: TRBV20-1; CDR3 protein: CSANPGTSGADSGANVLTF; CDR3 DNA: TGCAGTGCCAACCCTGGGACTAGCGGAGCCGACTCTGGGGCCAACGTCCTGACTTTC
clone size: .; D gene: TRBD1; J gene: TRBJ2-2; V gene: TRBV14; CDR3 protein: CASSLWRGQGNTGELFF; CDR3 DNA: TGTGCCAGCAGCCTTTGGCGGGGACAGGGGAACACCGGGGAGCTGTTTTTT
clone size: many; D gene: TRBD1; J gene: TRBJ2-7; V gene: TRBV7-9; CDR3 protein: CASSLYRGEQYF; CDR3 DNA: TGTGCCAGCAGCTTGTACAGGGGCGAGCAGTACTTC
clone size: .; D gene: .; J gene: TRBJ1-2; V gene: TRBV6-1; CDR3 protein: CVSSEGIASYGYNF; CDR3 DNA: TGTGTCAGCAGTGAAGGAATAGCGAGCTATGGCTACAACTTC
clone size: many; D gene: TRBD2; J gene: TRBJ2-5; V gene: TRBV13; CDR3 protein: CASSQTSGRAQETQYF; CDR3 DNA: TGTGCCAGCAGCCAAACTAGCGGGAGGGCCCAAGAGACCCAGTACTTC
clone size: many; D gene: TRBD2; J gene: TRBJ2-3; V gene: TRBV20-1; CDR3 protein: CSFTSGRAGVAQYF; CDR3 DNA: TGCAGTTTCACTAGCGGGAGGGCCGGGGTGGCGCAGTATTTT
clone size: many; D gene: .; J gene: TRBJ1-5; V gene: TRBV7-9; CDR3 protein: CASSLVSGTSNQPQHF; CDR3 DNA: TGTGCCAGCAGCTTAGTGTCGGGGACTAGCAATCAGCCCCAGCATTTT
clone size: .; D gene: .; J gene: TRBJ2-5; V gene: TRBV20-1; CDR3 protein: CSARDFLDLGKETQYF; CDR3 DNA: TGCAGTGCTAGAGATTTTTTGGACCTCGGAAAGGAGACCCAGTACTTC
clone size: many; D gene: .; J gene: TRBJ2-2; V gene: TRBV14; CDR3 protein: CASSPSERRSTGELFF; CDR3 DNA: TGTGCCAGCAGCCCTAGCGAGCGGCGTAGCACCGGGGAGCTGTTTTTT
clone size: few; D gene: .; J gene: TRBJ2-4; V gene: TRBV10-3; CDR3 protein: CAISEGAGIKNIQYF; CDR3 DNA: TGTGCCATCAGTGAGGGCGCGGGGATAAAAAACATTCAGTACTTC
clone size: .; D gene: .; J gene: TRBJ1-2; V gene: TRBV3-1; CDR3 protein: CASSLSQNYGYTF; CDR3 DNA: TGTGCCAGCAGCCTTTCACAGAACTATGGCTACACCTTC
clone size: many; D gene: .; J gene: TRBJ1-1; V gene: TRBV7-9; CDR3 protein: CASSLASGTMNTEAFF; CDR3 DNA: TGTGCCAGCAGCTTAGCCTCCGGGACAATGAACACTGAAGCTTTCTTT
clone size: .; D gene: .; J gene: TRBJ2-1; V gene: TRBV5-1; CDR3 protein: CASSPDRQSSYNEQFF; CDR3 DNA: TGCGCCAGCAGCCCGGATCGACAGAGCTCCTACAATGAGCAGTTCTTC
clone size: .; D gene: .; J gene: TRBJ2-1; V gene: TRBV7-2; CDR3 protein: CASSSTGSSYNEQFF; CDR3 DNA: TGTGCCAGCAGCTCGACCGGCAGCTCCTACAATGAGCAGTTCTTC
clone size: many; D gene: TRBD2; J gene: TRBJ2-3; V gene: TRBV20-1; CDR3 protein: CSASLAGVDTQYF; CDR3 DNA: TGCAGTGCTAGTCTAGCGGGAGTAGATACGCAGTATTTT
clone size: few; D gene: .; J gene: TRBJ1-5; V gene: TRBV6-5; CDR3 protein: CASSSYPGPDIQPQHF; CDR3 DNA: TGTGCCAGCAGTTCCTATCCGGGACCCGATATACAGCCCCAGCATTTT
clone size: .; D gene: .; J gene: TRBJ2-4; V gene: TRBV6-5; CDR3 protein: CASSSDVINVAKNIQYF; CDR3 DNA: TGTGCCAGCAGTTCGGACGTAATAAACGTAGCCAAAAACATTCAGTACTTC
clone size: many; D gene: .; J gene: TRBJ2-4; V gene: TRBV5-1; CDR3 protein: CASSLQGYYENIQYF; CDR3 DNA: TGCGCCAGCAGCCTACAGGGATATTACGAAAACATTCAGTACTTC
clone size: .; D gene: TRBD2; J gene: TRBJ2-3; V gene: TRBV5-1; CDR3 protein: CASSSTSGSGADTQYF; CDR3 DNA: TGCGCCAGCAGCTCGACTAGCGGGAGTGGGGCAGATACGCAGTATTTT
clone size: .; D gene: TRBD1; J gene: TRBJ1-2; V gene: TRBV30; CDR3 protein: CAWSATTGGVDGYTF; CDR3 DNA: TGTGCCTGGAGTGCCACTACAGGGGGAGTTGATGGCTACACCTTC
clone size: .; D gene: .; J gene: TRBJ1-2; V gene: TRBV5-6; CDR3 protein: CASSPRFGSPDRYGYTF; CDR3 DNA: TGTGCCAGCAGCCCCCGGTTCGGCAGCCCCGACCGATATGGCTACACCTTC
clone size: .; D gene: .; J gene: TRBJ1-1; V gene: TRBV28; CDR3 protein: CASIQEEGMNTEAFF; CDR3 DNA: TGTGCCAGCATACAGGAGGAGGGGATGAACACTGAAGCTTTCTTT
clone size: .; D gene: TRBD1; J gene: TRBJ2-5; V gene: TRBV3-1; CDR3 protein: CASSQGTGRETQYF; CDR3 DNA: TGTGCCAGCAGCCAAGGGACAGGGCGGGAGACCCAGTACTTC
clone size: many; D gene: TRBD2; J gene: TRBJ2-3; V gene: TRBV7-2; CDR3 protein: CASSLAFGGGGDTQYF; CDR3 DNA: TGTGCCAGCAGCTTAGCGTTCGGGGGGGGCGGTGATACGCAGTATTTT
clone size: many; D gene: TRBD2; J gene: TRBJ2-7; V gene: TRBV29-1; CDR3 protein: CSVGGGSRYEQYF; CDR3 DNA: TGCAGCGTTGGTGGCGGGAGCCGTTACGAGCAGTACTTC
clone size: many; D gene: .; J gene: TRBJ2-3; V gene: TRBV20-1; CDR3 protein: CSARDFSRTTDTQYF; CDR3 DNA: TGCAGTGCTAGAGATTTTTCCAGAACCACAGATACGCAGTATTTT
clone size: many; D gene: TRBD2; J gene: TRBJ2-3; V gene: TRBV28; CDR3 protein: CASSLTSGGGTQYF; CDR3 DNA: TGTGCCAGCAGTCTAACTAGCGGGGGGGGCACGCAGTATTTT
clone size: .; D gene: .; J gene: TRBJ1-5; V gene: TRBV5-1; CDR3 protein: CASSPDPPEGSNQPKNF; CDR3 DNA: TGCGCCAGCAGCCCAGACCCCCCCGAGGGGAGCAATCAGCCCAAGAATTTT
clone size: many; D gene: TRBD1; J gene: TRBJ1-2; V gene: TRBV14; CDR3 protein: CASSPGTGFYGYTF; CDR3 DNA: TGTGCCAGCAGCCCCGGGACAGGGTTCTATGGCTACACCTTC
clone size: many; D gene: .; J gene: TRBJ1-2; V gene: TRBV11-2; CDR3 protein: CTSSLKESYGYTF; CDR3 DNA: TGTACCAGCAGCTTGAAGGAGAGCTATGGCTACACCTTC
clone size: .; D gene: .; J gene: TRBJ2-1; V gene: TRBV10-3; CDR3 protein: CAISEATGSGEQFF; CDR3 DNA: TGTGCCATCAGTGAGGCCACAGGGTCGGGTGAGCAGTTCTTC
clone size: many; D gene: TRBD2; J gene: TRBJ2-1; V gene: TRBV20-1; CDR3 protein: CSARDISGGASNEQFF; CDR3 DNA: TGCAGTGCTAGAGACATTAGCGGGGGGGCTAGCAATGAGCAGTTCTTC
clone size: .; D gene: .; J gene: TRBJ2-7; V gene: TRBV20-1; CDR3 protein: CSASRLLGLRGEHYF; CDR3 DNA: TGCAGTGCTAGCCGCTTGTTGGGTTTGCGTGGCGAGCATTACTTC
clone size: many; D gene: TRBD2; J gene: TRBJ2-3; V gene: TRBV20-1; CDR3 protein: CSATAPSGSRPRDTQYF; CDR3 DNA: TGCAGTGCTACCGCCCCTAGCGGGAGCCGACCCAGGGATACGCAGTATTTT
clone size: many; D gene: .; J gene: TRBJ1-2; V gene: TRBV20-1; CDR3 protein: CSPIDFGRPYGYTF; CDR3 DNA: TGCAGTCCTATCGACTTTGGAAGACCCTATGGCTACACCTTC
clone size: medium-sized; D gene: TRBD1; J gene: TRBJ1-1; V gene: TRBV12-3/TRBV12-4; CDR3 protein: CASSLQGGMNTEAFF; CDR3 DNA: TGTGCCAGCAGTTTACAGGGGGGCATGAACACTGAAGCTTTCTTT
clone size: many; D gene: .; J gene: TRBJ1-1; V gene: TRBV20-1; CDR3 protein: CSARGTDYTEAFF; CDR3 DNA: TGCAGTGCTAGAGGGACGGACTACACTGAAGCTTTCTTT
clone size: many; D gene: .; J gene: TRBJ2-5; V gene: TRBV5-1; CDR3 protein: CASSTRDAKETQYF; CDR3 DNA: TGCGCCAGCAGCACCCGGGACGCAAAAGAGACCCAGTACTTC
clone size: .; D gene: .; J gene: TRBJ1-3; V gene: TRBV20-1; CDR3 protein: CSASSGSSGNTIYF; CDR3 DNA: TGCAGTGCTAGCTCCGGGTCCTCTGGAAACACCATATATTTT